A single sample gave rise to the 2 T cell receptor beta chains below, sequenced in a study of CD8 T cells in ankylosing spondylitis. Regarding the study as a whole: Seven to nine highly homologous variants formed a TCR beta motif that appeared characteristic of ankylosing spondylitis blood.

TCRdb re-derived calls from the 5' RACE reads in MiXCR, one entry per CDR3 protein. The repertoire includes 470,000 or so distinct CDR3 sequences, 25% to 30% of them detected once, and 0.85% to 1% sits in the top ten. Their target antigens are unknown. Sequencing was carried out using blood, either unsorted or a sorted T cell fraction (not recorded which). These receptor sequences come from a male donor with ankylosing spondylitis.

This clonotype came up a few times. The rearrangement uses TRBV5-4 and TRBJ2-1; 10 bases match TRBD1. J was trimmed by 6 bases and V by 1 base; bases with no gene match: 4. This CDR3 is 15 amino acids long. Per the germline V gene, CDR1 is SGHNT and CDR2 is YYREEE (reference sequence). Here the CDR3 reads CASSLRRDRGNEQFF. CDR3 bases: TGTGCCAGCAGCTTGCGGCGGGACAGGGGCAATGAGCAGTTCTTC.

The chain is built from TRBV2 and TRBJ1-5; 7 nucleotides align to TRBD1. The CDR3 length is 13 residues. V was pared by 6 bases and J by 3 bases, with 2 bases of the junction left unmatched. Germline V lookup: CDR1 SNHLY, CDR2 FYNNEI. The CDR3 DNA sequence: TGTGCCAGCAGGGGACAGTTCAATCAGCCCCAGCATTTT. Translating gives CASRGQFNQPQHF. The entire variable domain, with the rest obtained from reference TRBV2 and TRBJ1-5, is as follows: EPEVTQTPSHQVTQMGQEVILRCVPISNHLYFYWYRQILGQKVEFLVSFYNNEISEKSEIFDDQFSVERPDGSNFTLKIRSTKLEDSAMYFCASRGQFNQPQHFGDGTRLSIL.